This T cell receptor (beta chain) was sequenced in a study of identical twins. Findings and limits, study-wide: Beta out-of-frame sequences showed weaker excess sharing between twins. Invariant MAIT and iNKT cells may have partly biased zero-insertion analyses. The study found excess low generation probability among twin-shared out-of-frame alpha sequences.

V dropped 2 bases and J dropped 5; count of bases not matched to a gene: 7. In germline, CDR1 is SGHVS, CDR2 FQNEAQ. The CDR3 runs to 16 residues. Worth noting for this clonotype: Its antigen is unknown.

Template switching (which added a universal primer site) was used, and cDNA carried unique molecular identifiers. TCRdb analysed the 5' RACE reads with MiXCR anew, one entry per CDR3 protein. The data hold around 290,000 distinct CDR3 sequences, with nearly 9.5% observed a single time. The same sample was also studied in work on yellow fever vaccine responses in identical twins.

The rearrangement joins TRBV7-8 to TRBJ2-2; the match to TRBD2 covers 8 bases. The specimen sequenced was CD8+ T cells sorted from blood. The source of this sequence is a woman aged 18-29 years in good health. This CDR3 is CASSLISGLDTGELFF. CDR3 DNA: TGTGCCAGCAGCTTAATTTCGGGACTAGATACCGGGGAGCTGTTTTTT.